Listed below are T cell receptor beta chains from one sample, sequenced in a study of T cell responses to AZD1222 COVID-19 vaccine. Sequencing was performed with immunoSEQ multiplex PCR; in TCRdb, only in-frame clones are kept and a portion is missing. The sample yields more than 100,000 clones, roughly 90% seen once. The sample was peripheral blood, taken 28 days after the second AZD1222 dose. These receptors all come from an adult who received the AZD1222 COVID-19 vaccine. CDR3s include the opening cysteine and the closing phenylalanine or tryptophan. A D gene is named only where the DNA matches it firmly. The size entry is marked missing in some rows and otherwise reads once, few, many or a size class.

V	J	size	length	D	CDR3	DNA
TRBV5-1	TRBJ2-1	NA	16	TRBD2	CASSLTSGGAYNEQFF	TGCGCCAGCAGCTTAACTAGCGGGGGGGCGTACAATGAGCAGTTCTTC
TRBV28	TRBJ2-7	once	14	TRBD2	CASSLASGSYEQYF	TGTGCCAGCAGTTTAGCTAGCGGGAGCTACGAGCAGTACTTC
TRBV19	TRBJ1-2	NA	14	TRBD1	CASTPDRTNYGYTF	TGTGCCAGTACCCCGGACAGGACAAACTATGGCTACACCTTC
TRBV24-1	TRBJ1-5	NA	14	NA	CATSEGRVDQPQHF	TGTGCCACCAGTGAGGGCAGGGTGGATCAGCCCCAGCATTTT
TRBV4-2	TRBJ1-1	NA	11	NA	CASSQEFEAFF	TGTGCCAGCAGCCAAGAATTTGAAGCTTTCTTT
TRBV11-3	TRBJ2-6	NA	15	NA	CASSLGGTEANVLTF	TGTGCCAGCAGCTTAGGCGGAACTGAGGCCAACGTCCTGACTTTC
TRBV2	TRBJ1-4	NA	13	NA	CASSGNEREKLFF	TGTGCCAGCAGCGGGAATGAGCGGGAAAAACTGTTTTTT
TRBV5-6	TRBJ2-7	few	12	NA	CASSRDGYEQYF	TGTGCCAGCAGCCGTGATGGCTACGAGCAGTACTTC
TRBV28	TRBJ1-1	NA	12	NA	CASSLQYDEAFF	TGTGCCAGCAGTTTGCAATATGATGAAGCTTTCTTT
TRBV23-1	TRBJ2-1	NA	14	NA	CASSRQGLQYEQFF	TGCGCCAGCAGTCGGCAGGGACTCCAATATGAGCAGTTCTTC
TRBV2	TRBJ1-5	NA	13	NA	CASSQDSNQPQHF	TGTGCCAGCAGTCAGGACAGCAATCAGCCCCAGCATTTT
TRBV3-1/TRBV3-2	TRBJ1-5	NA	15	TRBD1	CASSLDRGLHQPQHF	TGTGCCAGCAGTCTTGACAGGGGACTTCATCAGCCCCAGCATTTT
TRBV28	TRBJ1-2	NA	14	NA	CASSSQDSVGGYTF	TGTGCCAGCAGTTCACAAGACAGTGTAGGCGGCTACACCTTC
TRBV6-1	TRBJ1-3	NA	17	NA	CASSELSPGDPGNTIYF	TGTGCCAGCAGTGAACTTAGCCCCGGGGATCCTGGAAACACCATATATTTT
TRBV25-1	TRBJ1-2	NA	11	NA	CASREAYGYTF	TGTGCCAGCAGGGAGGCGTATGGCTACACCTTC